This T cell receptor beta chain was sequenced during a study of shared clonotypes between healthy human individuals. Trimming left V 8 bases short and J 4 bases short, with 6 bases between. Germline CDR1 MGHRA, CDR2 YSYEKL. This CDR3 is built from 11 residues. Sequenced by immunoSEQ multiplex PCR; TCRdb stores in-frame clones only, minus some. Among over 2 million clones listed, around 95% were seen once. Sequenced input: naive CD4+ T cells sorted from blood. Subset in this sample: CD45RA+ positively selected. The chain carries TRBV4-1 and TRBJ2-1, with D perhaps TRBD1 or TRBD2 (5 bases each). The TCR comes from a man between 18 and 29 years old in good health. CDR3 in amino acids: CASGGYNEQFF. As DNA, the CDR3 is TGCGCCAGCGGGGGATACAATGAGCAGTTCTTC.